These 6 T cell receptor beta chains were all obtained from the same sample, sequenced in a study of regulatory T cells in long-lasting Graves disease. Investigators prepared the TCR beta libraries by applying iRepertoire HTBI primers and Arm-PCR of CDR3 regions. TCRdb reprocessed the multiplex PCR reads with MiXCR, giving one entry per CDR3 protein. Of roughly 560,000 distinct CDR3 sequences listed, 16% are singletons. The time point denotes: newly diagnosed GD, antithyroid drugs for less than 3 months. RNA extracted from PBMCs served as the sequencing template. These data are also associated with another study on T cells in Graves' hyperthyroidism and ophthalmopathy.

The sequenced sample was peripheral blood mononuclear cells (PBMCs), obtained at new diagnosis, from a patient treated with antithyroid drugs. Every receptor here comes from a woman aged 35-60 years with Graves disease.

This clonotype was counted a few times. A junction boundary mismatches the germline segment, possibly from a read error. J is TRBJ2-5 and V is TRBV5-1, with D perhaps assigned TRBD1 or TRBD2 (5 bases each). Germline lookup yields CDR1 SGHRS and CDR2 YFSETQ. The CDR3 extends over 15 amino acids. The CDR3 sequence is CANSPQREGQETQYF. CDR3 sequence (DNA): TGCGCCAACAGCCCTCAAAGAGAGGGGCAAGAGACCCAGTACTTC.

This clonotype was found once. J is TRBJ2-1 and V is TRBV3-1, with D tentatively TRBD2 (7 bases). Germline CDR1 LGHDT, CDR2 YNNKEL (reference sequence). V lost 4 bases and J lost 2, with 15 bases in between. CDR3 size: 16 residues. This CDR3 is CASSPEGGAPYNEQFF. CDR3 sequence (DNA): TGTGCCAGCAGCCCGGAGGGGGGGGCTCCCTACAATGAGCAGTTCTTC.

This clonotype has a count of ten or more. The chain combines TRBV13 with TRBJ2-7; no firm D call. V was cut by 0 bases and J by 10 bases, with 10 bases left in between. Germline assignment: CDR1 PRHDT and CDR2 FYEKMQ (reference sequence). The length of the CDR3 is 12 residues. The chain's CDR3 is CASSLGPREQYF. Written as DNA, the CDR3 is TGTGCCAGCAGCTTAGGGCCACGAGAACAGTACTTC.

This clonotype turned up a few times. The rearrangement links TRBV7-2 to TRBJ1-5, with TRBD1 matching over 9 bases. CDR3 length equals 15 residues. CDR1 and CDR2 (germline): SGHTA, FQGNSA. V shed 5 bases and J 6 bases; nucleotides not matched to a gene: 8. CDR3 DNA: TGTGCCAGCAGCGCCGGGACAGGGCTTCTTCAGCCCCAGCATTTT. This gives the protein CASSAGTGLLQPQHF.

The genes are TRBV7-9 and TRBJ2-4, with 8 bases matching TRBD1. Unmatched junction bases numbered 4, after V lost 6 bases and J lost 0 bases. The CDR3 contains 15 residues. CDR1 and CDR2 from the germline V gene are SEHNR and FQNEAQ (reference sequence). CDR3 loop: CASSNDRGAKNIQYF. The CDR3 nucleotides are TGTGCCAGCAGTAACGACAGGGGAGCCAAAAACATTCAGTACTTC.

V usage is TRBV24-1 and J usage is TRBJ1-2; the match to TRBD1 covers 9 bases. In germline, CDR1 is KGHDR, CDR2 SFDVKD. This CDR3 comprises 13 residues. J was trimmed by 4 bases and V by 5 bases; bases with no gene match: 1. CDR3 region: CATSVGQGYGYTF. The CDR3 nucleotides read TGTGCCACCAGTGTGGGACAGGGCTATGGCTACACCTTC.